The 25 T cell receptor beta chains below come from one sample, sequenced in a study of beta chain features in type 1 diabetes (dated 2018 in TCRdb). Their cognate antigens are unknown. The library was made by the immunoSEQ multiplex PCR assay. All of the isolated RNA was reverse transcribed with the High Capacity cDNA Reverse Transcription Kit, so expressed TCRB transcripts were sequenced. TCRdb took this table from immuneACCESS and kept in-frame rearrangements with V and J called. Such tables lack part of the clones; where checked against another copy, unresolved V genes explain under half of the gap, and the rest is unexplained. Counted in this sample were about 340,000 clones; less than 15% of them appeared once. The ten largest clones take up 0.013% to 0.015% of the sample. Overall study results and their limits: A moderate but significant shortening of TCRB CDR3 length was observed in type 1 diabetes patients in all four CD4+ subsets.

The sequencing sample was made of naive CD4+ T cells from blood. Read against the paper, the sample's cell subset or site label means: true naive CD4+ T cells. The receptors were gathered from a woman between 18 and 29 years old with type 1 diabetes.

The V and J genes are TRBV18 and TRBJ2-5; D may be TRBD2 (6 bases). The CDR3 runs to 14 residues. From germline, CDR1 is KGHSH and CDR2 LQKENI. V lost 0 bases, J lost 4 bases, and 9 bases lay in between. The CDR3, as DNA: TGTGCCAGCTCACCACCAGCCGGGAGAGAGACCCAGTACTTC. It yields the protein CASSPPAGRETQYF.

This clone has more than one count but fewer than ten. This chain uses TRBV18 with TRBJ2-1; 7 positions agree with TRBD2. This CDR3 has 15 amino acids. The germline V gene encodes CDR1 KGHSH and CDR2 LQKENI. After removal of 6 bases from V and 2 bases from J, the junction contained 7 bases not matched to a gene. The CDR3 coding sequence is TGTGCCAGCTCCTCCCTAGCGGTGACCTACAATGAGCAGTTCTTC. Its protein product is CASSSLAVTYNEQFF.

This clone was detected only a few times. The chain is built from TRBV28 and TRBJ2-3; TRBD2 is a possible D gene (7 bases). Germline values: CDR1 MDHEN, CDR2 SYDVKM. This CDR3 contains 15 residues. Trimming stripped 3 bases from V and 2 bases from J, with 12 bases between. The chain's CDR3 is CASSFAGALTDTQYF. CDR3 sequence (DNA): TGTGCCAGCAGTTTCGCGGGGGCCCTCACAGATACGCAGTATTTT.

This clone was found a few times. The CDR3 region is CASSEYPLMASGSHEQYF. Written as DNA, the CDR3 is TGTGCCAGCAGTGAGTATCCGTTGATGGCTAGCGGGAGTCACGAGCAGTACTTC. The chain carries TRBV2 and TRBJ2-7, with 10 bases that match TRBD2. CDR3 size: 18 residues. Germline loops: CDR1 SNHLY, CDR2 FYNNEI. V shed 3 bases and J 5 bases; nucleotides not matched to a gene: 16.

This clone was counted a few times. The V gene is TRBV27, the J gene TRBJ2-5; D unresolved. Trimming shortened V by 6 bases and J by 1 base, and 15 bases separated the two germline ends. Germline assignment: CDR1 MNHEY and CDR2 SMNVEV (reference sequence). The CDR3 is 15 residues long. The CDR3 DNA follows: TGTGCCAGCAGCCCCAGGCGTGTGGTCCAAGAGACCCAGTACTTC. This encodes CASSPRRVVQETQYF.

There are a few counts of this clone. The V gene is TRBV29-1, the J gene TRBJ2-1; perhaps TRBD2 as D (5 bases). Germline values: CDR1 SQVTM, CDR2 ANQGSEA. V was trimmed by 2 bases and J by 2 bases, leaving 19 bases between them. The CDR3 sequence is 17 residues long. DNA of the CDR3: TGCAGCGTTGAATGGGCCCGAACTAGTTCCCCCTACAATGAGCAGTTCTTC. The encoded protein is CSVEWARTSSPYNEQFF.

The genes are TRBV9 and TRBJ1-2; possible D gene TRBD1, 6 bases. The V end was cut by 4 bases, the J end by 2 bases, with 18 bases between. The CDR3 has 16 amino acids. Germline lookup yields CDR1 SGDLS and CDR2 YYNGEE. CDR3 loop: CASSPSIGQRNYGYTF. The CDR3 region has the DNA TGTGCCAGCAGCCCCTCGATCGGACAGAGAAACTATGGCTACACCTTC.

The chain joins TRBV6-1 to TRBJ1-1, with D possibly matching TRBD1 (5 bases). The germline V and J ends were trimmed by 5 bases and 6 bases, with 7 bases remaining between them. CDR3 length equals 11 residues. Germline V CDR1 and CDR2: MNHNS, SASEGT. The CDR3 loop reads CASSPRAEAFF. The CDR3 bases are TGTGCCAGCAGTCCCAGGGCTGAAGCTTTCTTT.

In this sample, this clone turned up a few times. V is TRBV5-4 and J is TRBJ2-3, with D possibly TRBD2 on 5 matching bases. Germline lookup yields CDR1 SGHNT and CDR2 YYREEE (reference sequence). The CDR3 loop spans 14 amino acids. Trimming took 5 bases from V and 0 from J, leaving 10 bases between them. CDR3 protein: CASSPGISTDTQYF. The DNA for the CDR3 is TGTGCCAGCAGTCCGGGAATTAGCACAGATACGCAGTATTTT. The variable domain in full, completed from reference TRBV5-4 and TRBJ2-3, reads ETGVTQSPTHLIKTRGQQVTLRCSSQSGHNTVSWYQQALGQGPQFIFQYYREEENGRGNFPPRFSGLQFPNYSSELNVNALELDDSALYLCASSPGISTDTQYFGPGTRLTVL.

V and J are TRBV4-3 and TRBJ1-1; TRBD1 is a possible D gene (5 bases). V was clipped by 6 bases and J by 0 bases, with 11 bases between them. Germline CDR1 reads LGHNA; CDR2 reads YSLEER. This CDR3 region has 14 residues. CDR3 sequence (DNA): TGCGCCAGCAGGCACAGGAATATGAACACTGAAGCTTTCTTT. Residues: CASRHRNMNTEAFF.

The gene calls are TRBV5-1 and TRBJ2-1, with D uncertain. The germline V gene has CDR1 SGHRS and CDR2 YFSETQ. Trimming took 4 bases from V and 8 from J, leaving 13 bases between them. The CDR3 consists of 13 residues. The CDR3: CASSILPEDEQFF. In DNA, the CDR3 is TGCGCCAGCAGCATCCTCCCCGAGGATGAGCAGTTCTTC.

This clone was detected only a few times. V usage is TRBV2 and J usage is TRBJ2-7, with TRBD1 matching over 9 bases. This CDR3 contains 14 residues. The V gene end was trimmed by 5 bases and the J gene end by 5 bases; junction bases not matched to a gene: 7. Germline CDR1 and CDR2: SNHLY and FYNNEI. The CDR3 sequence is CASSLHRGQHEQYF. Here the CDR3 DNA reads TGTGCCAGCAGTCTTCACAGGGGGCAACACGAGCAGTACTTC.

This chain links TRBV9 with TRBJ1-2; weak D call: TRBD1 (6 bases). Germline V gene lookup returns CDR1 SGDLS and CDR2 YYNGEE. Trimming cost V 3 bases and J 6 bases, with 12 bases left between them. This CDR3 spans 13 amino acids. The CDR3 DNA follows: TGTGCCAGCAGCGCCACAGGGATACATGGCTACACCTTC. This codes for CASSATGIHGYTF.

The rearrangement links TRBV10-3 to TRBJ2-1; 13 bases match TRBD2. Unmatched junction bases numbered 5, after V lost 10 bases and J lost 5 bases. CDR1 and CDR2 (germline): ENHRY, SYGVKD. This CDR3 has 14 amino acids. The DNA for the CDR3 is TGTGCCAGCACCGGGACTAGCGGGGACAATGAGCAGTTCTTC. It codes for CASTGTSGDNEQFF.

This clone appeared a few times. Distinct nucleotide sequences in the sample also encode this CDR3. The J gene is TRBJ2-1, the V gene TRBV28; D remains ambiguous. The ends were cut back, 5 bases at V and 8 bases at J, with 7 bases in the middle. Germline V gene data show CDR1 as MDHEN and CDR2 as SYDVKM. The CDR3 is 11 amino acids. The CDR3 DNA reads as TGTGCCAGCAGTCTTAGAGATGAGCAGTTCTTC. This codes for CASSLRDEQFF. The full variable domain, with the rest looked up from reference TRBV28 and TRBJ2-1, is DVKVTQSSRYLVKRTGEKVFLECVQDMDHENMFWYRQDPGLGLRLIYFSYDVKMKEKGDIPEGYSVSREKKERFSLILESASTNQTSMYLCASSLRDEQFFGPGTRLTVL.

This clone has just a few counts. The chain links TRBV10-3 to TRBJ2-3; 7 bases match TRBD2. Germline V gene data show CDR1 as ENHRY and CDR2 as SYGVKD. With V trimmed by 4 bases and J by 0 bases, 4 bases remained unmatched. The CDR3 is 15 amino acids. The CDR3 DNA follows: TGTGCCATCAGTGCCAGCGGGACCAGCACAGATACGCAGTATTTT. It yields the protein CAISASGTSTDTQYF.

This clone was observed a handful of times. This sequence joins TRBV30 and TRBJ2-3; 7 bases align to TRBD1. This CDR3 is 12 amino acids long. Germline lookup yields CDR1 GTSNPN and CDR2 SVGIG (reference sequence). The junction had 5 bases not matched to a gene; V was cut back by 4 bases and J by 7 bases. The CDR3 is CAWTTGLNTQYF. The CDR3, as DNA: TGTGCCTGGACGACAGGGTTAAATACGCAGTATTTT. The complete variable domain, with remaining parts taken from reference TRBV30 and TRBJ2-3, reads SQTIHQWPATLVQPVGSPLSLECTVEGTSNPNLYWYRQAAGRGLQLLFYSVGIGQISSEVPQNLSASRPQDRQFILSSKKLLLSDSGFYLCAWTTGLNTQYFGPGTRLTVL.

CDR3 in amino acids: CASSSRTGLAPRETQYF. CDR3 bases: TGTGCCAGCAGCTCCCGGACAGGACTAGCCCCCCGGGAGACCCAGTACTTC. This chain uses TRBV11-3 with TRBJ2-5; a weak D match, TRBD2 (8 bases). The CDR3 loop spans 17 amino acids. V lost 4 bases to trimming and J lost 5 bases, with 23 bases between them. Germline V gives CDR1 SGHNT, CDR2 YENEEA.

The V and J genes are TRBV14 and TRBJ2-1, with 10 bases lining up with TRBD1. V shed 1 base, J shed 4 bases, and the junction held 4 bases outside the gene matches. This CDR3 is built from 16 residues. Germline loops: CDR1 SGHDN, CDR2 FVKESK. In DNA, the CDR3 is TGTGCCAGCAGCCAAGTCGGGACAGGGGTTTACAATGAGCAGTTCTTC. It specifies CASSQVGTGVYNEQFF.

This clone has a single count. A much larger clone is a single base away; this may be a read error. CDR3 nucleotides: TGTGCCAGCAGCCTGACAGTGAACACTGAAGCTTTCTTT. Amino acids: CASSLTVNTEAFF. The V gene is TRBV7-2, the J gene TRBJ1-1, with D possibly TRBD1 on 5 matching bases. The CDR3 spans 13 residues. Trimming pared 5 bases from V and 0 bases from J, leaving 7 bases between. Germline V lookup: CDR1 SGHTA, CDR2 FQGNSA.

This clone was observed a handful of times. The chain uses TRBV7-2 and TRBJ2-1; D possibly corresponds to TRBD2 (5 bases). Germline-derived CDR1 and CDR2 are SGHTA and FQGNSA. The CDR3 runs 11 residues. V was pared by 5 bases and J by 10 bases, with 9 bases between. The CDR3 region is CASSASWEQFF. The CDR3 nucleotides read TGTGCCAGCAGCGCTAGCTGGGAGCAGTTCTTC.

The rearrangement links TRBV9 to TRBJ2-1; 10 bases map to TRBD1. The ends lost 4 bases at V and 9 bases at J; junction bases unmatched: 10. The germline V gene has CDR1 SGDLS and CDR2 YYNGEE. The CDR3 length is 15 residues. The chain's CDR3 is CASSPRTGGLGEQFF. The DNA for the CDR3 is TGTGCCAGCAGCCCCCGGACAGGGGGATTGGGTGAGCAGTTCTTC. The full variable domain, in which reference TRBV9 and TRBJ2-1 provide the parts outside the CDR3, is DSGVTQTPKHLITATGQRVTLRCSPRSGDLSVYWYQQSLDQGLQFLIQYYNGEERAKGNILERFSAQQFPDLHSELNLSSLELGDSALYFCASSPRTGGLGEQFFGPGTRLTVL.

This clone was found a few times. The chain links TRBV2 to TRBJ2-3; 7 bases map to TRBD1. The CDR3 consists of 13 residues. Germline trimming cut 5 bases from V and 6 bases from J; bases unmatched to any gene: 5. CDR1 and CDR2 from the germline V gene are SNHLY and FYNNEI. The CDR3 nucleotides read TGTGCCAGCAGTACCCAGGGGGTGGATACGCAGTATTTT. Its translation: CASSTQGVDTQYF.

The CDR3 region has the DNA TGCAGCGTTGAAGCCAACGGGGTTTACGAGCAGTACTTC. Its protein product is CSVEANGVYEQYF. The chain joins TRBV29-1 to TRBJ2-5; weak D call: TRBD2 (5 bases). The end of the DNA is better explained by TRBJ2-7, so the J call may be wrong. CDR1 and CDR2 from the germline V gene are SQVTM and ANQGSEA. The CDR3 totals 13 residues.

As DNA, the CDR3 is TGTGCCAGCAGCCCCGGGGGAGGGACCCCCACAGATACGCAGTATTTT. Encoded protein: CASSPGGGTPTDTQYF. The chain employs TRBV7-9 and TRBJ2-3; 7 nucleotides line up with TRBD2. CDR3 length: 16 amino acids. CDR1 is SEHNR, CDR2 FQNEAQ, per germline (reference sequence). V lost 5 bases, J lost 2 bases, and 10 bases stayed unmatched.